Listed below are T cell receptor beta chains from one sample, sequenced in a study of blood T cell repertoires in COVID-19. Measured with immunoSEQ multiplex PCR; TCRdb has only the in-frame clones, and not every one. The sample includes about 200,000 clones, 65% to 90% seen only once; the top ten take 3.8%. The material sequenced was PBMCs or T cells enriched from blood (not recorded which). Receptors were obtained from a woman aged 35 to 49 with acute COVID-19. Both conserved end residues are part of each CDR3. A D gene is named only where the DNA matches it firmly. Clone size is not always given. Where it is, it says once, few, many or a class for expanded clones.

TRBD2	TRBV7-6	TRBJ2-7	once	TGTGCCAGCAGCTTAGGTGTGGGGGCTAGCGGGTGGGAGAACGAGCAGTACTTC	CASSLGVGASGWENEQYF
NA	TRBV27	TRBJ2-2	NA	TGTGCCAGCAGTTTAGGCGGACAATCCGGGGAGCTGTTTTTT	CASSLGGQSGELFF
NA	TRBV2	TRBJ2-3	NA	TGTGCCAGCAGTGAATCCTGGCCTCTCACAGATACGCAGTATTTT	CASSESWPLTDTQYF
NA	TRBV7-2	TRBJ2-7	NA	TGTGCCAGCAGCTCGGACTCGCCCTCCTACGAGCAGTACTTC	CASSSDSPSYEQYF
TRBD1	TRBV28	TRBJ2-7	once	TGTGCCAGCAGATCCCCCGGGACAGGGGGGCAGTACTTC	CASRSPGTGGQYF
TRBD2	TRBV5-1	TRBJ2-1	many	TGCGCCAGCAGCTTGGGGTCTGGCGGGAGGGCCAAGGAGCAGTTCTTC	CASSLGSGGRAKEQFF
NA	TRBV6-2/TRBV6-3	TRBJ1-5	NA	TGTGCCAGCAGTTACCCTTTCAGGGGAGTTCAGCCCCAGCATTTT	CASSYPFRGVQPQHF
TRBD1	TRBV11-2	TRBJ1-1	NA	TGTGCCAGCAGCCCCCGACAGGGGTTAGAAGCTTTCTTT	CASSPRQGLEAFF
TRBD1	TRBV6-5	TRBJ1-2	NA	TGTGCCAGCAGCCTGACAGGGGATGCCCTCGGGGGCTACACCTTC	CASSLTGDALGGYTF
TRBD2	TRBV28	TRBJ2-7	NA	TGTGCCAGCAGTTTCCCGACTAGCGGGAGATCCGTAGCAGCCTACGAGCAGTACTTC	CASSFPTSGRSVAAYEQYF
NA	TRBV7-9	TRBJ2-3	NA	TGTGCCAGCAGCCGTAGGGGCGGGATGGCCACAGATACGCAGTATTTT	CASSRRGGMATDTQYF
TRBD2	TRBV11-3	TRBJ2-2	NA	TGTGCCAGCAGGAAGGGCGGGGGAGACACCGGGGAGCTGTTTTTT	CASRKGGGDTGELFF
NA	TRBV4-1	TRBJ1-6	NA	TGCGCCAGCAGCCAAGACGGAGGGGTGGTTAATTCACCCCTCCACTTT	CASSQDGGVVNSPLHF
NA	TRBV2	TRBJ1-6	NA	TGTGCCAGCAGCGGACAGCCGGGGGGATCACCCCTCCACTTT	CASSGQPGGSPLHF
TRBD1	TRBV28	TRBJ1-1	NA	TGTGCCAGCAGTTTATGGACAGGGGCGATGGCTGAAGCTTTCTTT	CASSLWTGAMAEAFF
TRBD2	TRBV12-3/TRBV12-4	TRBJ2-7	NA	TGTGCCAGCAGTTTAGGGGAGGGAGAGCAGTACTTC	CASSLGEGEQYF
NA	TRBV28	TRBJ1-5	NA	TGTGCCAGCAGCCCCGGACAGTTCAATCAGCCCCAGCATTTT	CASSPGQFNQPQHF
NA	TRBV4-1	TRBJ2-1	NA	TGCGCCAGCAGCCAAGATAGCCCACAGGGTACCAACTCCTACAATGAGCAGTTCTTC	CASSQDSPQGTNSYNEQFF
NA	TRBV29-1	TRBJ1-1	NA	TGCAGCGTCACAACAGGGAACACTGAAGCTTTCTTT	CSVTTGNTEAFF
NA	TRBV5-1	TRBJ2-3	NA	TGCGCCAGCAGCTCAAGCACAGATACGCAGTATTTT	CASSSSTDTQYF
NA	TRBV5-1	TRBJ2-1	once	TGCGCCAGCTCTCGATCTGGGGCTTACAATGAGCAGTTCTTC	CASSRSGAYNEQFF
TRBD1	TRBV15	TRBJ1-3	NA	TGTGCCACCAGTCAACAGGGGGCTAACACCATATATTTT	CATSQQGANTIYF
NA	TRBV6-5	TRBJ1-6	NA	TGTGCCAGCATTGCGAGCTCCTATAATTCACCCCTCCACTTT	CASIASSYNSPLHF
TRBD2	TRBV5-5	TRBJ2-1	NA	TGTGCCAGTCACGTTCGGGTAGCGGGAGGGCGTAGCTACAATGAGCAGTTCTTC	CASHVRVAGGRSYNEQFF
NA	TRBV14	TRBJ1-4	many	TGTGCCAGCAGCCAAGATACCCCGGGAGGGAAACTGTTTTTT	CASSQDTPGGKLFF
TRBD2	TRBV29-1	TRBJ2-3	once	TGCAGCGTACCGCGGGAGGGCGGGGATACGCAGTATTTT	CSVPREGGDTQYF